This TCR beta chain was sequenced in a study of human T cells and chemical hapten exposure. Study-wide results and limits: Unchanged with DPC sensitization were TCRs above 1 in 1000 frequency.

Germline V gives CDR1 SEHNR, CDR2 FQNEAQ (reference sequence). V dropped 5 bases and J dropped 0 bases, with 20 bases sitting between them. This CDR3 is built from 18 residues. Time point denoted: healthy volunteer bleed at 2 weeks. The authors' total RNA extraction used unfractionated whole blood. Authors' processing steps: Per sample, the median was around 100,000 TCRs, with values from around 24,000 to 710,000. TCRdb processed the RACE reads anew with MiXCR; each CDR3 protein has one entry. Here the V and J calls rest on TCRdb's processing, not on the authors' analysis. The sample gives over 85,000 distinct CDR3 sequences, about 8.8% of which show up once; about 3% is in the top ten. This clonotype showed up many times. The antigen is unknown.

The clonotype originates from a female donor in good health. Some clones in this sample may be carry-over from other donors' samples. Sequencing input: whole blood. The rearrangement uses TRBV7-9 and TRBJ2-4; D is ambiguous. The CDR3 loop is CASSPKGPRVLAKNIQYF. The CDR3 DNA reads TGTGCCAGCAGCCCAAAGGGCCCCAGAGTTTTAGCCAAAAACATTCAGTACTTC.